One and the same sample provided the 20 T cell receptor beta chains below, sequenced in a study of cytomegalovirus exposure and HLA in healthy donors. The PCR ran on 60 Vbeta and 13 Jbeta primers. The repertoire was sequenced with immunoSEQ multiplex PCR; TCRdb's copy has only in-frame clones and lacks some. The sample carries 150,000 or so clones, more than 65% recorded once. Material: PBMCs. The receptors shown here come from a man between 25 and 39 years old in good health and CMV-seronegative.

This sequence joins TRBV11-3 and TRBJ2-6; 8 bases line up with TRBD1. Trimming removed 4 bases from V and 0 bases from J; junction bases left unmatched: 14. The V gene's germline CDR1 is SGHNT and CDR2 YENEEA. The CDR3 has 20 residues. The CDR3 DNA sequence: TGTGCCAGCAGCTCAAGACAGGGGACGGGTCTAAACTCTGGGGCCAACGTCCTGACTTTC. Translated: CASSSRQGTGLNSGANVLTF.

This chain uses TRBV28 with TRBJ2-7, with TRBD1 identical over 9 bases. This CDR3 is built from 12 residues. From germline, CDR1 is MDHEN and CDR2 SYDVKM. V trimming: 8 bases; J trimming: 6 bases; junction bases outside the gene matches: 5. In nucleotides, the CDR3 is TGTGCCAGCGGGACAGGGACCGGCGAGCAGTACTTC. It specifies CASGTGTGEQYF.

There are a few counts of this clone. The chain is built from TRBV19 and TRBJ2-7; 7 nucleotides match TRBD1. Trimming cost V 5 bases and J 5 bases; bases outside gene matches: 12. Germline CDR1 LNHDA, CDR2 SQIVND (reference sequence). The length of the CDR3 is 15 residues. CDR3 protein: CASSLKPGGLHEQYF. The CDR3 DNA reads TGTGCCAGTAGTCTTAAGCCAGGGGGTTTGCACGAGCAGTACTTC. Together with reference TRBV19 and TRBJ2-7, the CDR3 gives the full variable domain: DGGITQSPKYLFRKEGQNVTLSCEQNLNHDAMYWYRQDPGQGLRLIYYSQIVNDFQKGDIAEGYSVSREKKESFPLTVTSAQKNPTAFYLCASSLKPGGLHEQYFGPGTRLTVT.

The chain links TRBV2 to TRBJ2-3, with 8 bases fitting TRBD2. The CDR3 is 16 residues long. J lost 3 bases, V lost 6 bases, and 11 bases had no gene match. Germline V gene lookup returns CDR1 SNHLY and CDR2 FYNNEI. CDR3: CASRFRAGGWTDTQYF. CDR3 nucleotide sequence: TGTGCCAGCAGGTTCAGGGCGGGAGGTTGGACAGATACGCAGTATTTT.

This clone was detected only once. The chain couples TRBV28 to TRBJ1-3; 9 bases are shared with TRBD1. The CDR3 covers 18 residues. V shed 9 bases and J 3 bases; nucleotides not matched to a gene: 18. CDR1 MDHEN and CDR2 SYDVKM come from the germline V gene. In DNA, the CDR3 is TGTGCCAGTAAAACCGGGACAGGGACCTTACCCAGTGGAAACACCATATATTTT. This sequence encodes CASKTGTGTLPSGNTIYF.

CDR3 residues: CASSLEPAGGFTDTQYF. The CDR3 nucleotides are TGTGCCAGCAGCTTAGAGCCAGCGGGGGGTTTCACAGATACGCAGTATTTT. The chain employs TRBV7-2 and TRBJ2-3; 9 bases line up with TRBD2. This CDR3 has 17 amino acids. J lost 2 bases, V lost 1 base, and 7 bases had no gene match. Germline CDR1 SGHTA, CDR2 FQGNSA.

This clone appeared a single time. V is TRBV7-9 and J is TRBJ1-2; possibly TRBD1 for D (6 bases). The CDR3 contains 15 residues. Germline V CDR1 and CDR2: SEHNR, FQNEAQ (reference sequence). Trimming left V 5 bases short and J 5 bases short, with 18 bases between. The CDR3 DNA sequence: TGTGCCAGCAGCCCCAAGGGGGAATGGGAATATGGCTACACCTTC. As protein: CASSPKGEWEYGYTF.

The chain employs TRBV4-3 and TRBJ2-7; no clear D gene. The CDR3 runs 13 residues. Germline loops: CDR1 LGHNA, CDR2 YSLEER. The V end lost 1 base, the J end lost 4 bases, and 8 bases lay between the germline ends. CDR3 in DNA: TGCGCCAGCAGCCAAGTAGTTAATTACGAGCAGTACTTC. The encoded protein is CASSQVVNYEQYF.

The chain combines TRBV28 with TRBJ1-2; 8 bases align to TRBD1. This CDR3 comprises 13 residues. The germline gives CDR1 MDHEN, CDR2 SYDVKM. Trimming removed 6 bases from V and 7 bases from J; junction bases left unmatched: 7. The CDR3 sequence is CASRITGGGGYTF. CDR3 DNA: TGTGCCAGCAGAATTACAGGGGGAGGTGGCTACACCTTC.

The CDR3 spells CASSPGYNEQFF. In DNA form, the CDR3 reads TGTGCCAGCAGCCCAGGGTACAATGAGCAGTTCTTC. This chain connects TRBV7-3 to TRBJ2-1, with a possible D match to TRBD1 (5 bases). The V end lost 5 bases, the J end lost 4 bases, and 6 bases lay between the germline ends. The CDR3 runs to 12 residues. Germline lookup yields CDR1 SGHTA and CDR2 FQGTGA.

The chain joins TRBV7-9 to TRBJ2-7, with a possible D match to TRBD1 (6 bases). The CDR3 extends over 15 amino acids. The V and J ends lost 6 bases and 2 bases respectively, with 17 bases between them. The germline V gene encodes CDR1 SEHNR and CDR2 FQNEAQ (reference sequence). CDR3 protein: CASSNKGENTYEQYF. In DNA, the CDR3 is TGTGCCAGCAGTAACAAGGGGGAGAACACCTACGAGCAGTACTTC.

V is TRBV5-1 and J is TRBJ1-4; TRBD1 aligns across 7 bases. Unmatched junction bases numbered 6, after V lost 4 bases and J lost 6 bases. The germline V gene has CDR1 SGHRS and CDR2 YFSETQ. CDR3 length: 14 amino acids. The CDR3 bases are TGCGCCAGCAGCAGTGGACAGGTTCATGAAAAACTGTTTTTT. It specifies CASSSGQVHEKLFF.

The CDR3 coding sequence is TGCGCCAGCAGCCCGAACCCAGCGGGAACCTTCACAGATACGCAGTATTTT. This encodes CASSPNPAGTFTDTQYF. The chain couples TRBV5-1 to TRBJ2-3, with TRBD2 matching over 7 bases. V was pared by 4 bases and J by 2 bases, with 13 bases of the junction left unmatched. This CDR3 region has 17 residues. CDR1 is SGHRS, CDR2 YFSETQ, per germline.

The chain joins TRBV10-3 to TRBJ1-1; 12 bases align to TRBD1. Germline V gene sequence: CDR1 ENHRY, CDR2 SYGVKD. After removal of 1 base from V and 3 bases from J, the junction contained 6 bases not matched to a gene. This CDR3 region has 17 residues. The DNA of the CDR3 is TGTGCCATCAGTGAGTGGGGACAGGGGGCAGATGACACTGAAGCTTTCTTT. Amino acids: CAISEWGQGADDTEAFF.

The CDR3 is CASSDQGTGGNEQFF. In DNA form, the CDR3 reads TGTGCCAGCAGTGATCAAGGGACAGGGGGCAATGAGCAGTTCTTC. The chain recombines TRBV25-1 with TRBJ2-1, with TRBD1 matching 11 bases. The CDR3 is 15 amino acids. Germline values: CDR1 MGHDK, CDR2 SYGVNS. V was pared by 3 bases and J by 6 bases, with 4 bases of the junction left unmatched.

The V and J genes are TRBV19 and TRBJ2-7, with 7 positions matching TRBD1. V lost 3 bases to trimming and J lost 1 base; unmatched junction nucleotides: 6. The germline V gene encodes CDR1 LNHDA and CDR2 SQIVND (reference sequence). This CDR3 region has 15 residues. CDR3 DNA: TGTGCCAGTAGTATTACGACAGGGTCATCCTACGAGCAGTACTTC. Protein: CASSITTGSSYEQYF.

J is TRBJ1-3 and V is TRBV4-3; 8 bases match TRBD1. V dropped 3 bases and J dropped 0; count of bases not matched to a gene: 4. This CDR3 region has 16 residues. Per germline, CDR1 LGHNA and CDR2 YSLEER. The CDR3 DNA is TGCGCCAGCAGCCAGGACAGGGAGAGCTCTGGAAACACCATATATTTT. This codes for CASSQDRESSGNTIYF.

The chain has TRBV6-5 and TRBJ1-1, with 9 bases aligning to TRBD1. CDR3 length: 12 residues. Germline V gene data show CDR1 as MNHEY and CDR2 as SVGAGI. The J segment lost 5 bases and the V segment lost 8 bases, leaving 3 bases of the junction unmatched. CDR3 DNA sequence: TGTGCCAGCGGGACAGGGAGAACTGAAGCTTTCTTT. The encoded protein is CASGTGRTEAFF.

The J gene is TRBJ2-7, the V gene TRBV15, with TRBD2 matching over 8 bases. Germline V gene lookup returns CDR1 LNHNV and CDR2 YYDKDF (reference sequence). The CDR3 extends over 14 amino acids. V dropped 5 bases and J dropped 2; count of bases not matched to a gene: 5. The CDR3 region has the DNA TGTGCCACCAGCTTTGGACTAGCCCCCTACGAGCAGTACTTC. Its protein is CATSFGLAPYEQYF.

The chain carries TRBV27 and TRBJ2-1; 7 nucleotides agree with TRBD2. V dropped 7 bases and J dropped 0; count of bases not matched to a gene: 3. Germline V CDR1 and CDR2: MNHEY, SMNVEV (reference sequence). The CDR3 extends over 14 amino acids. The CDR3 protein is CASTRLASYNEQFF. The DNA of the CDR3 is TGTGCCAGCACCCGACTAGCCTCCTACAATGAGCAGTTCTTC.